Presented here are 17 T cell receptor beta chains from one specimen sequenced in a study of cytomegalovirus exposure and HLA in healthy donors. Both 60 Vbeta primers and 13 Jbeta primers went into the PCR. The assay was immunoSEQ multiplex PCR, and TCRdb's table has in-frame clones only and misses some. This repertoire shows some 130,000 clones, approximately 80% found once; its top ten account for approximately 4.2%. The sequencing sample was made of PBMCs. These receptors originate from a male donor in good health and CMV-seropositive.

The chain carries TRBV5-1 and TRBJ2-7; no definite D call. The V end lost 4 bases, the J end lost 1 base, and 12 bases lay between the germline ends. CDR1 and CDR2 (germline): SGHRS, YFSETQ. The length of the CDR3 is 14 residues. As DNA, the CDR3 is TGCGCCAGCAGCGGAGATGACGGATCCTACGAGCAGTACTTC. It yields the protein CASSGDDGSYEQYF. The full variable domain, completed using reference TRBV5-1 and TRBJ2-7, is KAGVTQTPRYLIKTRGQQVTLSCSPISGHRSVSWYQQTPGQGLQFLFEYFSETQRNKGNFPGRFSGRQFSNSRSEMNVSTLELGDSALYLCASSGDDGSYEQYFGPGTRLTVT.

The count of this clone is one. This chain links TRBV5-8 with TRBJ1-1; 8 bases match TRBD1. Unmatched junction bases numbered 3, after V lost 4 bases and J lost 1 base. The CDR3 is made up of 14 amino acids. CDR1 SGHTS and CDR2 YDEGEE come from the germline V gene. CDR3 nucleotide sequence: TGTGCCAGCAGCCCAGGGGGCCGGAACACTGAAGCTTTCTTT. Translation: CASSPGGRNTEAFF.

The chain recombines TRBV7-9 with TRBJ1-2; D ambiguous. CDR3 length: 12 residues. The V end was cut by 3 bases, the J end by 4 bases, with 6 bases between. Germline V gene lookup returns CDR1 SEHNR and CDR2 FQNEAQ (reference sequence). This chain's CDR3 is CASSFRSYGYTF. CDR3 in DNA: TGTGCCAGCAGCTTCCGGAGCTATGGCTACACCTTC. Full variable domain (rest looked up from reference TRBV7-9 and TRBJ1-2): DTGVSQNPRHKITKRGQNVTFRCDPISEHNRLYWYRQTLGQGPEFLTYFQNEAQLEKSRLLSDRFSAERPKGSFSTLEIQRTEQGDSAMYLCASSFRSYGYTFGSGTRLTVV.

Of note for this clone: Other DNA sequences in this sample translate to the same CDR3. This rearrangement joins TRBV19 to TRBJ1-2, with D unclear. The germline V gene has CDR1 LNHDA and CDR2 SQIVND (reference sequence). Trimming left V 8 bases short and J 3 bases short, with 16 bases between. This CDR3 is 14 amino acids long. As DNA, the CDR3 is TGTGCCAGTGCAACCCCAGGTATAGACTATGGCTACACCTTC. Its protein is CASATPGIDYGYTF. The variable domain in full, with the rest retrieved from reference TRBV19 and TRBJ1-2, is DGGITQSPKYLFRKEGQNVTLSCEQNLNHDAMYWYRQDPGQGLRLIYYSQIVNDFQKGDIAEGYSVSREKKESFPLTVTSAQKNPTAFYLCASATPGIDYGYTFGSGTRLTVV.

The chain employs TRBV5-6 and TRBJ2-7; 9 bases are a match to TRBD2. In germline, CDR1 is SGHDT, CDR2 YYEEEE. The trim removed 0 bases at V and 4 bases at J, leaving 8 bases unmatched. This CDR3 is built from 16 residues. The CDR3 sequence is CASSLAFQAGGYEQYF. The CDR3 DNA sequence: TGTGCCAGCAGCTTGGCCTTCCAAGCGGGGGGTTACGAGCAGTACTTC.

The chain employs TRBV27 and TRBJ1-5; a possible D gene is TRBD1 (5 bases). Trimming shortened V by 6 bases and J by 0 bases, and 21 bases separated the two germline ends. The CDR3 is made up of 18 amino acids. The germline CDR1 and CDR2 sequences are MNHEY and SMNVEV (reference sequence). CDR3 in DNA: TGTGCCAGCAGGAAACAGGTTGGGGTTTCAGATAGCAATCAGCCCCAGCATTTT. Its protein is CASRKQVGVSDSNQPQHF.

V usage is TRBV29-1 and J usage is TRBJ2-7, with TRBD1 identical over 7 bases. Germline-derived CDR1 and CDR2 are SQVTM and ANQGSEA. Trimming cost V 5 bases and J 2 bases; bases outside gene matches: 3. The CDR3 contains 12 residues. CDR3 loop: CSVLTGPYEQYF. CDR3 sequence (DNA): TGCAGCGTTCTGACAGGGCCCTACGAGCAGTACTTC.

The chain is built from TRBV2 and TRBJ2-3, with TRBD1 as a possible D gene (6 bases). With 4 bases removed from V and 1 base from J, the gap between germline ends came to 12 bases. The germline gives CDR1 SNHLY, CDR2 FYNNEI. This CDR3 comprises 15 residues. The CDR3 DNA follows: TGTGCCAGCAGTGGAAACAGGGTCCGCACAGATACGCAGTATTTT. Translation gives CASSGNRVRTDTQYF.

J is TRBJ2-3 and V is TRBV5-1; TRBD1 matches at 8 bases. Germline CDR1 reads SGHRS; CDR2 reads YFSETQ. The trim removed 4 bases at V and 5 bases at J, leaving 9 bases unmatched. The CDR3 runs to 15 residues. This CDR3 is CASSRGQVLEDTQYF. DNA for the CDR3: TGCGCCAGCAGCCGGGGACAGGTGTTAGAAGATACGCAGTATTTT.

This rearrangement joins TRBV4-1 to TRBJ1-5; D is unclear. Trimming cost V 1 base and J 7 bases, with 14 bases left between them. Germline assignment: CDR1 MGHRA and CDR2 YSYEKL. CDR3 length: 15 amino acids. The CDR3 region is CASSQGMEGSQPQHF. In nucleotides, the CDR3 is TGCGCCAGCAGCCAAGGAATGGAGGGATCACAGCCCCAGCATTTT.

V usage is TRBV5-1 and J usage is TRBJ1-1, with TRBD1 identical over 10 bases. Germline CDR1 reads SGHRS; CDR2 reads YFSETQ. The CDR3 has 16 amino acids. V gave up 9 bases and J gave up 0 bases; unmatched junction bases: 11. In nucleotides, the CDR3 is TGCGCCACCAGACTTGGGACAGGGGCCATGAACACTGAAGCTTTCTTT. Encoded protein: CATRLGTGAMNTEAFF.

The CDR3 DNA reads TGCGCCAGCAGCTTTGAGGGGGTCTACAATGAGCAGTTCTTC. Translated, it gives CASSFEGVYNEQFF. The chain has TRBV5-1 and TRBJ2-1, with D possibly being TRBD1 (6 bases). Germline assignment: CDR1 SGHRS and CDR2 YFSETQ. The ends were cut back, 2 bases at V and 3 bases at J, with 9 bases in the middle. The CDR3 is 14 amino acids.

The V call is TRBV7-9, the J call TRBJ2-5; the D is unclear. The CDR3 extends over 15 amino acids. V shed 2 bases and J shed 2 bases, with 12 bases lying between them. The germline gives CDR1 SEHNR, CDR2 FQNEAQ (reference sequence). CDR3 protein: CASSLFPPRQETQYF. The CDR3, as DNA: TGTGCCAGCAGCTTATTCCCCCCCAGACAAGAGACCCAGTACTTC.

This chain uses TRBV9 with TRBJ1-1; 8 nucleotides align to TRBD1. This CDR3 comprises 13 residues. Germline trimming cut 3 bases from V and 3 bases from J; bases unmatched to any gene: 1. CDR1 SGDLS and CDR2 YYNGEE come from the germline V gene. In DNA form, the CDR3 reads TGTGCCAGCAGCGGACAGGGGTACACTGAAGCTTTCTTT. It yields the protein CASSGQGYTEAFF.

V and J are TRBV30 and TRBJ2-5; D remains unclear. The J call may be in error: the DNA end matches TRBJ2-7 better. The CDR3 consists of 11 residues. CDR1 is GTSNPN and CDR2 is SVGIG in the germline V gene (reference sequence). The CDR3 coding sequence is TGTGCCTGGACGGACTCCTACGAGCAGTACTTC. This codes for CAWTDSYEQYF.

The chain carries TRBV30 and TRBJ2-4; 7 bases map to TRBD1. The CDR3 runs 15 residues. V was clipped by 2 bases and J by 2 bases; unmatched bases: 6. CDR1 GTSNPN and CDR2 SVGIG come from the germline V gene (reference sequence). The DNA for the CDR3 is TGTGCCTGGAGTTCTAGACAGGGACCCAAAAACATTCAGTACTTC. This translates into CAWSSRQGPKNIQYF. Supplemented by reference TRBV30 and TRBJ2-4, the full variable domain reads SQTIHQWPATLVQPVGSPLSLECTVEGTSNPNLYWYRQAAGRGLQLLFYSVGIGQISSEVPQNLSASRPQDRQFILSSKKLLLSDSGFYLCAWSSRQGPKNIQYFGAGTRLSVL.

The chain links TRBV5-4 to TRBJ1-6; no firm D call. This CDR3 comprises 15 residues. V was pared by 4 bases and J by 9 bases, with 17 bases between. The germline V gene encodes CDR1 SGHNT and CDR2 YYREEE (reference sequence). The DNA of the CDR3 is TGTGCCAGCAGCCCCCGCCGTACGGGTGGTTCACCCCTCCACTTT. This encodes CASSPRRTGGSPLHF. The full variable domain, its missing parts supplied by reference TRBV5-4 and TRBJ1-6, is ETGVTQSPTHLIKTRGQQVTLRCSSQSGHNTVSWYQQALGQGPQFIFQYYREEENGRGNFPPRFSGLQFPNYSSELNVNALELDDSALYLCASSPRRTGGSPLHFGNGTRLTVT.